This T cell receptor beta chain was captured in a study of blood T cell repertoires in COVID-19. The overall study: Sources were T cells, B-cell-depleted T cells, or PBMCs; the material itself was cDNA or gDNA.

Original handling: Reference gene primer amplification yielded estimated nucleated cell counts. This table comes from immunoSEQ multiplex PCR, and its TCRdb copy is limited to in-frame clones, with some not included. V and J calls and clone size follow that table, whereas D and trimming were derived from the DNA. Here the sample spans 200,000 to 300,000 clones, 83% being singletons. CDR1 and CDR2 from the germline V gene are SGHKS and YYEKEE (reference sequence). This CDR3 has 16 residues. Losses at the gene ends were 4 bases for V and 7 bases for J; bases not matched to a gene: 13. The origin of this receptor is a human donor in a cohort sampled during active COVID-19. The sample was peripheral blood. V is TRBV5-5 and J is TRBJ2-7, with 11 bases fitting TRBD1. CDR3 in DNA: TGTGCCAGCAGCCTCGTGGACAGGGGGCTGGGAGGGGAGCAGTACTTC. Its translation is CASSLVDRGLGGEQYF.